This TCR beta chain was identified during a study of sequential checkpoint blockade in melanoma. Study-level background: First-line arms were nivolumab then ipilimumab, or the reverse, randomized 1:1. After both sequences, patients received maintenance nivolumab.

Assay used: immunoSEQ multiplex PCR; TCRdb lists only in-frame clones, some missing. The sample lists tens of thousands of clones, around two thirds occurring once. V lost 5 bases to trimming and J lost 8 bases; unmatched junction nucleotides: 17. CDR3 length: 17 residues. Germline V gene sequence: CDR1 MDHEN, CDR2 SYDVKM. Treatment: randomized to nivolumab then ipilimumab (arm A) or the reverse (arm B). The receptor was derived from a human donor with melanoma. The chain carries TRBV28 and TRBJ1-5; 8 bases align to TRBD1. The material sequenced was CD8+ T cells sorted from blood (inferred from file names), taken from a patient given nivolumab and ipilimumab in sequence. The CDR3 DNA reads TGTGCCAGCAGTCCCACCCTTCGGACAGGGTCTGACAAGCCCCAGCATTTT. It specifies CASSPTLRTGSDKPQHF.